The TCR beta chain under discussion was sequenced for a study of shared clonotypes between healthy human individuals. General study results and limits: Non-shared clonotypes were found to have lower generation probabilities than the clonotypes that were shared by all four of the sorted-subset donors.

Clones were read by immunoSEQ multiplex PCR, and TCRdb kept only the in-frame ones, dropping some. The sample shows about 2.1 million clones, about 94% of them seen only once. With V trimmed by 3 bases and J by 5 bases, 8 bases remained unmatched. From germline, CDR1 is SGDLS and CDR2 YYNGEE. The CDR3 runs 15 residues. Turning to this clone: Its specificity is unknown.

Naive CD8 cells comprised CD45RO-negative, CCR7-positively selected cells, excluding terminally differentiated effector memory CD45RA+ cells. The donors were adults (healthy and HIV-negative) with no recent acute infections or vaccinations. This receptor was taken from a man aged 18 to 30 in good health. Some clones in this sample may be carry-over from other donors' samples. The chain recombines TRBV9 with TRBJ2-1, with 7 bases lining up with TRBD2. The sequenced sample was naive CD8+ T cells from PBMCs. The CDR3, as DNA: TGTGCCAGCAGCGCGCTAGCGGTCAGAGACAATGAGCAGTTCTTC. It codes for CASSALAVRDNEQFF.